This T cell receptor beta chain was documented in a study of cytomegalovirus exposure and HLA in healthy donors. Across the whole study: Researchers found that approximately 85% of about 400 genotyped donors fell within the Caucasian-associated ancestry cluster.

Trimming removed 2 bases at V and 5 bases at J, with 7 bases between. CDR1 and CDR2 (germline): SNHLY, FYNNEI. There are 12 residues in the CDR3. The study ran its PCR with 60 Vbeta and 13 Jbeta primers. Assay used: immunoSEQ multiplex PCR; TCRdb lists only in-frame clones, some missing. The sample table includes 100,000 to 150,000 clones. The chain employs TRBV2 and TRBJ2-7, with a weak D call TRBD1 (6 bases). This clonotype originated in a woman in her 40s in good health and CMV-seropositive. Sample: PBMCs. Here the CDR3 DNA reads TGTGCCAGCAGTGAACAGGGGAACGAGCAGTACTTC. It codes for CASSEQGNEQYF.